A single sample is the source of the 29 T cell receptor beta chains below, sequenced in a study of T cell responses to AZD1222 COVID-19 vaccine. The assay was immunoSEQ multiplex PCR, and TCRdb's table has in-frame clones only and misses some. The sample includes 150,000 to 200,000 clones, roughly nine tenths of them seen just once. Sequencing was performed on peripheral blood, taken on day 0 of AZD1222 vaccination. Source of these receptors: an adult in good health.

This clone appeared many times. The genes are TRBV6-4 and TRBJ1-6, with a possible D match to TRBD1 (5 bases). V dropped 5 bases and J dropped 5 bases, with 16 bases sitting between them. The CDR3 runs to 16 residues. Germline loops: CDR1 MRHNA, CDR2 SNTAGT. CDR3 region: CASSFPRGLNNSPLHF. CDR3 in DNA: TGTGCCAGCAGTTTCCCCCGGGGACTGAATAATTCACCCCTCCACTTT.

The chain has TRBV20-1 and TRBJ2-1; 9 nucleotides agree with TRBD2. Germline V gene data show CDR1 as DFQATT and CDR2 as SNEGSKA (reference sequence). The CDR3 has 15 amino acids. Trimming cost V 3 bases and J 2 bases; bases outside gene matches: 5. The CDR3 nucleotides are TGCAGTGCTAGTACCGCGGGGGGGCCCTACAATGAGCAGTTCTTC. Encoded protein: CSASTAGGPYNEQFF.

The J gene is TRBJ2-7, the V gene TRBV27, with D possibly TRBD2 on 5 matching bases. The CDR3 covers 13 residues. CDR1 is MNHEY and CDR2 is SMNVEV in the germline V gene (reference sequence). Deletions cut 3 bases from V and 6 bases from J, with 12 bases between. DNA of the CDR3: TGTGCCAGCAGTTTGCAGGTTCGGGGCGAGCAGTACTTC. It translates to CASSLQVRGEQYF.

The chain uses TRBV5-4 and TRBJ1-2; 8 nucleotides line up with TRBD1. Trimming removed 0 bases from V and 7 bases from J; junction bases left unmatched: 11. Germline CDR1 and CDR2: SGHNT and YYREEE (reference sequence). This CDR3 region has 16 residues. The CDR3 here is CASSLAWQGAKGGYTF. CDR3 in DNA: TGTGCCAGCAGCTTGGCCTGGCAGGGGGCAAAAGGTGGCTACACCTTC.

This clone was seen just once. The chain is built from TRBV7-2 and TRBJ1-6; a weak D match, TRBD1 (6 bases). This CDR3 has 16 amino acids. Germline V lookup: CDR1 SGHTA, CDR2 FQGNSA. V dropped 4 bases and J dropped 9 bases, with 19 bases sitting between them. In DNA, the CDR3 is TGTGCCAGCAGCTCTAGAAACACAGGGTCTGGTTCACCCCTCCACTTT. Residues: CASSSRNTGSGSPLHF. Together with reference TRBV7-2 and TRBJ1-6, the CDR3 gives the full variable domain: GAGVSQSPSNKVTEKGKDVELRCDPISGHTALYWYRQSLGQGLEFLIYFQGNSAPDKSGLPSDRFSAERTGGSVSTLTIQRTQQEDSAVYLCASSSRNTGSGSPLHFGNGTRLTVT.

The CDR3 DNA reads TGTGCCTGGAGTGTCCTTACAGGGGAAAAGACCCAGTACTTC. Encoded protein: CAWSVLTGEKTQYF. The chain is built from TRBV30 and TRBJ2-5, with 7 bases fitting TRBD1. Per germline, CDR1 GTSNPN and CDR2 SVGIG (reference sequence). CDR3 size: 14 residues. The V segment lost 0 bases and the J segment 6 bases; nucleotides outside the gene matches: 7.

J is TRBJ1-5 and V is TRBV7-2, with a weak D call TRBD1 (5 bases). The CDR3 totals 13 residues. V was clipped by 3 bases and J by 4 bases, with 7 bases between them. Germline loops: CDR1 SGHTA, CDR2 FQGNSA. The CDR3 nucleotides read TGTGCCAGCAGCTTGGGGGAGAATCAGCCCCAGCATTTT. The encoded protein is CASSLGENQPQHF. The variable domain in full, completed from reference TRBV7-2 and TRBJ1-5, reads GAGVSQSPSNKVTEKGKDVELRCDPISGHTALYWYRQSLGQGLEFLIYFQGNSAPDKSGLPSDRFSAERTGGSVSTLTIQRTQQEDSAVYLCASSLGENQPQHFGDGTRLSIL.

This clone was detected once. This chain joins TRBV5-4 and TRBJ2-5, with 13 bases lining up with TRBD2. The length of the CDR3 is 16 residues. V was clipped by 3 bases and J by 5 bases; unmatched bases: 7. The germline gives CDR1 SGHNT, CDR2 YYREEE (reference sequence). The CDR3 spells CASSSTLAGGRETQYF. DNA for the CDR3: TGTGCCAGCAGCTCTACACTAGCGGGGGGGCGGGAGACCCAGTACTTC.

The chain joins TRBV5-6 to TRBJ1-4; TRBD1 aligns across 7 bases. The germline V gene encodes CDR1 SGHDT and CDR2 YYEEEE. Trimming took 4 bases from V and 6 from J; bases not matched to a gene: 6. The CDR3 consists of 14 residues. CDR3 nucleotide sequence: TGTGCCAGCAGCAAGCGGGGGACAGATGAAAAACTGTTTTTT. Amino acids: CASSKRGTDEKLFF.

The V call is TRBV9, the J call TRBJ1-2; 8 positions match TRBD1. Unmatched junction bases numbered 13, after V lost 3 bases and J lost 3 bases. Germline V gene data show CDR1 as SGDLS and CDR2 as YYNGEE. This CDR3 has 17 residues. CDR3 protein: CASSATGALLGDYGYTF. The CDR3 DNA reads TGTGCCAGCAGCGCGACAGGGGCTCTCCTAGGAGACTATGGCTACACCTTC.

V gene TRBV27 combines with J gene TRBJ1-2; 7 bases are shared with TRBD1. The CDR3 runs to 15 residues. CDR1 MNHEY and CDR2 SMNVEV come from the germline V gene (reference sequence). J was trimmed by 0 bases and V by 6 bases; bases with no gene match: 7. The CDR3 DNA follows: TGTGCCAGCAGGCCGGGACAGACCCCTAACTATGGCTACACCTTC. It encodes CASRPGQTPNYGYTF.

V is TRBV21-1 and J is TRBJ1-2. TRBV21-1 is an annotated pseudogene. This CDR3 region has 18 residues. This CDR3 is CASSKGGTCGPINYGYTF. CDR3 bases: TGTGCCAGCAGCAAAGGCGGGACCTGTGGGCCAATTAACTATGGCTACACCTTC.

Turning to this clone: One end of the junction does not line up with germline, which may come from a read error. This chain joins TRBV7-7 and TRBJ2-1, with 10 bases fitting TRBD1. This CDR3 spans 15 amino acids. Germline CDR1 is SSHAT and CDR2 is FNYEAQ (reference sequence). CDR3 sequence: CASSLNPGQGNEQFF. CDR3 nucleotide sequence: TGTGCTAGCAGCTTAAATCCGGGACAGGGGAATGAGCAGTTCTTC.

In DNA form, the CDR3 reads TGTGCCAGCAGTCTACCAAACCAGAATCGTATCTCCTACAATGAGCAGTTCTTC. Translated, it gives CASSLPNQNRISYNEQFF. The rearrangement uses TRBV2 and TRBJ2-1; no clear D gene. This CDR3 has 18 amino acids. CDR1 is SNHLY and CDR2 is FYNNEI in the germline V gene. The V and J ends lost 5 bases and 0 bases respectively, with 20 bases between them.

This rearrangement joins TRBV3-1 (or the pseudogene TRBV3-2) to TRBJ2-7, with D perhaps assigned TRBD1 or TRBD2 (5 bases each). The CDR3 is 12 residues long. V gave up 5 bases and J gave up 7 bases, with 12 bases separating them. CDR1 is LGHDT, CDR2 YNNKEL, per germline (reference sequence). As DNA, the CDR3 is TGTGCCAGCAGCTCCGGGACCCGGGAGCAGTACTTC. Translating gives CASSSGTREQYF.

This clone was counted a few times. V gene TRBV5-6 combines with J gene TRBJ2-1; 13 bases fit TRBD2. Germline V gene sequence: CDR1 SGHDT, CDR2 YYEEEE. This CDR3 region has 15 residues. Germline trimming cut 0 bases from V and 6 bases from J; bases unmatched to any gene: 0. The CDR3 DNA reads as TGTGCCAGCAGCTTGGGACTAGCGGGGGGCAATGAGCAGTTCTTC. It codes for CASSLGLAGGNEQFF.

J is TRBJ1-1 and V is TRBV15; D is undetermined. Deletions cut 5 bases from V and 3 bases from J, with 13 bases between. CDR1 LNHNV and CDR2 YYDKDF come from the germline V gene (reference sequence). The CDR3 runs to 14 residues. CDR3 DNA sequence: TGTGCCACCAGCGAAGACCCGCGGGACACTGAAGCTTTCTTT. Encoded protein: CATSEDPRDTEAFF.

The rearrangement links TRBV19 to TRBJ1-3, with D tentatively TRBD1 (5 bases). Germline V gives CDR1 LNHDA, CDR2 SQIVND (reference sequence). The CDR3 contains 16 residues. Trimming shortened V by 3 bases and J by 0 bases, and 12 bases separated the two germline ends. The CDR3 sequence is CASSIKGPSSGNTIYF. DNA for the CDR3: TGTGCCAGTAGTATTAAGGGACCAAGCTCTGGAAACACCATATATTTT. The entire variable domain, with the rest obtained from reference TRBV19 and TRBJ1-3, is as follows: DGGITQSPKYLFRKEGQNVTLSCEQNLNHDAMYWYRQDPGQGLRLIYYSQIVNDFQKGDIAEGYSVSREKKESFPLTVTSAQKNPTAFYLCASSIKGPSSGNTIYFGEGSWLTVV.

This chain uses TRBV10-2 with TRBJ1-1; possibly TRBD1 for D (5 bases). CDR1 and CDR2 from the germline V gene are WSHSY and SAAADI. The CDR3 loop spans 15 amino acids. With 3 bases removed from V and 1 base from J, the gap between germline ends came to 12 bases. CDR3 nucleotides: TGCGCCAGCAGTGAAGTGGACATTAAGAACACTGAAGCTTTCTTT. Its translation: CASSEVDIKNTEAFF.

The rearrangement uses TRBV30 and TRBJ1-1; D possibly corresponds to TRBD1 (6 bases). The V and J ends lost 3 bases and 3 bases respectively, with 14 bases between them. CDR3 size: 14 residues. Germline CDR1 GTSNPN, CDR2 SVGIG (reference sequence). The CDR3 DNA is TGTGCCTGGAGGCAGGGGTTTCGGGACACTGAAGCTTTCTTT. Translated, it gives CAWRQGFRDTEAFF.

V usage is TRBV3-1 (or the pseudogene TRBV3-2) and J usage is TRBJ2-6, with D tentatively TRBD1 (6 bases). This CDR3 spans 16 amino acids. The germline V gene has CDR1 LGHDT and CDR2 YNNKEL (reference sequence). Trimming removed 4 bases from V and 0 bases from J, with 10 bases in between. The CDR3 is CASSRTTGSGANVLTF. CDR3 nucleotides: TGTGCCAGCAGCCGAACGACAGGCTCTGGGGCCAACGTCCTGACTTTC.

The genes are TRBV6-5 and TRBJ2-3, with D perhaps TRBD1 or TRBD2 (6 bases each). The CDR3 has 16 amino acids. With 0 bases removed from V and 6 bases from J, the gap between germline ends came to 16 bases. Germline assignment: CDR1 MNHEY and CDR2 SVGAGI. DNA for the CDR3: TGTGCCAGCAGTTACTCGAGAGGGGGGTGGTTGGATACGCAGTATTTT. Translated: CASSYSRGGWLDTQYF.

The rearrangement uses TRBV7-9 and TRBJ2-7; TRBD2 might be the D (5 bases). Germline V CDR1 and CDR2: SEHNR, FQNEAQ (reference sequence). The V end lost 4 bases, the J end lost 2 bases, and 15 bases lay between the germline ends. This CDR3 is 15 amino acids long. DNA of the CDR3: TGTGCCAGCAGCTCCAGCGCAGCGGAACCCTACGAGCAGTACTTC. Protein product: CASSSSAAEPYEQYF. Filled out from reference TRBV7-9 and TRBJ2-7, the complete variable domain reads DTGVSQNPRHKITKRGQNVTFRCDPISEHNRLYWYRQTLGQGPEFLTYFQNEAQLEKSRLLSDRFSAERPKGSFSTLEIQRTEQGDSAMYLCASSSSAAEPYEQYFGPGTRLTVT.

The rearrangement uses TRBV11-2 and TRBJ1-2; tentative D call: TRBD1 (5 bases). V was pared by 5 bases and J by 1 base, with 14 bases between. Germline V gene sequence: CDR1 SGHAT, CDR2 FQNNGV. This CDR3 contains 15 residues. CDR3 coding DNA: TGTGCCAGCAGCGCCGGGGGGGTTGGTAACTATGGCTACACCTTC. This gives the protein CASSAGGVGNYGYTF.

The rearrangement joins TRBV30 to TRBJ1-1; D may be TRBD1 (5 bases). Germline-derived CDR1 and CDR2 are GTSNPN and SVGIG (reference sequence). The CDR3 totals 12 residues. V was clipped by 8 bases and J by 2 bases, with 12 bases between them. The CDR3 nucleotides read TGTGCCCGCGGACACCCAAACACTGAAGCTTTCTTT. Its translation: CARGHPNTEAFF. Full variable domain (missing parts from reference TRBV30 and TRBJ1-1): SQTIHQWPATLVQPVGSPLSLECTVEGTSNPNLYWYRQAAGRGLQLLFYSVGIGQISSEVPQNLSASRPQDRQFILSSKKLLLSDSGFYLCARGHPNTEAFFGQGTRLTVV.

V and J are TRBV5-8 and TRBJ1-2; D not resolved. Germline assignment: CDR1 SGHTS and CDR2 YDEGEE. This CDR3 is built from 12 residues. With 3 bases removed from V and 8 bases from J, the gap between germline ends came to 11 bases. The CDR3 loop is CASSWGSGGYTF. The DNA of the CDR3 is TGTGCCAGCAGCTGGGGATCTGGGGGCTACACCTTC.

The gene calls are TRBV2 and TRBJ1-2, with 7 bases lining up with TRBD1. Germline CDR1 reads SNHLY; CDR2 reads FYNNEI. The CDR3 sequence is 12 residues long. Losses at the gene ends were 6 bases for V and 6 bases for J; bases not matched to a gene: 4. In DNA form, the CDR3 reads TGTGCCAGCAGCTCGACAGGGCATGGCTACACCTTC. Translated: CASSSTGHGYTF.

The J gene is TRBJ2-7, the V gene TRBV18, with D uncertain. V lost 3 bases to trimming and J lost 0 bases, with 9 bases between them. Germline V gene lookup returns CDR1 KGHSH and CDR2 LQKENI. The length of the CDR3 is 14 residues. CDR3 protein: CASSPMTDSYEQYF. Here the CDR3 DNA reads TGTGCCAGCTCACCGATGACGGACTCCTACGAGCAGTACTTC.

The J gene is TRBJ1-4, the V gene TRBV7-2, with unresolved D. Trimming left V 3 bases short and J 2 bases short, with 10 bases between. Germline assignment: CDR1 SGHTA and CDR2 FQGNSA. The length of the CDR3 is 15 residues. The CDR3 protein is CASSFRKETNEKLFF. CDR3 DNA: TGTGCCAGCAGCTTCAGGAAAGAGACTAATGAAAAACTGTTTTTT.